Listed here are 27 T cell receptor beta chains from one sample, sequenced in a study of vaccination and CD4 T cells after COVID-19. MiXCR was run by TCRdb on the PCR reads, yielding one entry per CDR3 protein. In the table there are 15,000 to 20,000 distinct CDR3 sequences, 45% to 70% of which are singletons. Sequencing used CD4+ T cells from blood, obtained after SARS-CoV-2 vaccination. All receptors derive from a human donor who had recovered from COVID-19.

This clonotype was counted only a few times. The CDR3 bases are TGCAGTGCTCGAGGCTTGACAGGGTCTTGGGAGACCCAGTACTTC. Protein sequence: CSARGLTGSWETQYF. This chain joins TRBV20-1 and TRBJ2-5; TRBD1 matches at 7 bases. Unmatched junction bases numbered 14, after V lost 5 bases and J lost 5 bases. Germline CDR1 reads DFQATT; CDR2 reads SNEGSKA (reference sequence). CDR3 length: 15 residues.

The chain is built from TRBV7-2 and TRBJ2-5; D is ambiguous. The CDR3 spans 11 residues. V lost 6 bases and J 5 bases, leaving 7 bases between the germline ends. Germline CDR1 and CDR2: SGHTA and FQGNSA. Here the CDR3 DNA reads TGTGCCAGCAGTTCTGGGGAGACCCAGTACTTC. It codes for CASSSGETQYF.

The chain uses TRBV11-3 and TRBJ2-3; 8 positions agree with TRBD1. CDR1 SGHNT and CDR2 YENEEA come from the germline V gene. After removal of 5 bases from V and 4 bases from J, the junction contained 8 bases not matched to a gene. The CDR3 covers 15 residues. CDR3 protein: CASSTGGTTSDTQYF. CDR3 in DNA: TGTGCCAGCAGCACAGGGGGGACGACGTCAGATACGCAGTATTTT.

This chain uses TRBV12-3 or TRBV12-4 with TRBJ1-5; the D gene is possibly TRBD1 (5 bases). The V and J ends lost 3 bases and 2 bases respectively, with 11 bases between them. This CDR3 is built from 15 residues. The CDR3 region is CASSFGGEGNQPQHF. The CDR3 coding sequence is TGTGCCAGCAGTTTCGGGGGGGAGGGCAATCAGCCCCAGCATTTT.

The CDR3 nucleotides read TGTGCCAGCATGTGGGGAAGCTATGGCTACACCTTC. Translated: CASMWGSYGYTF. This chain joins TRBV7-3 and TRBJ1-2; D is undetermined. The CDR3 runs 12 residues. Germline assignment: CDR1 SGHTA and CDR2 FQGTGA. The germline V and J ends were trimmed by 7 bases and 4 bases, with 10 bases remaining between them. The full variable domain, with the rest looked up from reference TRBV7-3 and TRBJ1-2, is GAGVSQTPSNKVTEKGKYVELRCDPISGHTALYWYRQSLGQGPEFLIYFQGTGAADDSGLPNDRFFAVRPEGSVSTLKIQRTERGDSAVYLCASMWGSYGYTFGSGTRLTVV.

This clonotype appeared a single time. As DNA, the CDR3 is TGTGCCAGCAGACGACAGGTCTACAATGAGCAGTTCTTC. Protein sequence: CASRRQVYNEQFF. The chain joins TRBV12-3 or TRBV12-4 to TRBJ2-1, with D possibly matching TRBD1 (6 bases). The CDR3 is 13 amino acids. V was shortened by 6 bases and J by 3 bases, with 9 bases between the two germline ends.

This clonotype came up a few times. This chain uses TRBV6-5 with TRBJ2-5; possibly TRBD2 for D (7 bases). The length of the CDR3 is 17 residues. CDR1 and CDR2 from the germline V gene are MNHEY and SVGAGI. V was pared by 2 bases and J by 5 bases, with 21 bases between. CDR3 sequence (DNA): TGTGCCAGCAGTTACCGCGGGAGAGGGCTAACAGGGGAGACCCAGTACTTC. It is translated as CASSYRGRGLTGETQYF.

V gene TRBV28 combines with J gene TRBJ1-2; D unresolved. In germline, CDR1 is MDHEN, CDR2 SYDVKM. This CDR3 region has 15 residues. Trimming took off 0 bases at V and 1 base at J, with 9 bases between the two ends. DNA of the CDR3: TGTGCCAGCAGTTTATGGGTGACCATTAACTATGGCTACACCTTC. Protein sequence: CASSLWVTINYGYTF.

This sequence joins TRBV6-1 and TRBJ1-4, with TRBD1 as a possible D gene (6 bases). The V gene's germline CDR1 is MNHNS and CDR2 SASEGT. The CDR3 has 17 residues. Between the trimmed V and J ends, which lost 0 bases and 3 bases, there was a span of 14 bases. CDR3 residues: CASSEAGTGIPNEKLFF. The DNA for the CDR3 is TGTGCCAGCAGTGAAGCGGGTACAGGGATACCTAATGAAAAACTGTTTTTT.

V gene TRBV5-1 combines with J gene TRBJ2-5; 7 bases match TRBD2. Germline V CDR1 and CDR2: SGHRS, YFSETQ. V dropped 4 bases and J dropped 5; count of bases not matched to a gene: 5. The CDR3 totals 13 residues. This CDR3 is CASSTGLVETQYF. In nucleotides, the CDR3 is TGCGCCAGCAGCACTGGACTAGTGGAGACCCAGTACTTC.

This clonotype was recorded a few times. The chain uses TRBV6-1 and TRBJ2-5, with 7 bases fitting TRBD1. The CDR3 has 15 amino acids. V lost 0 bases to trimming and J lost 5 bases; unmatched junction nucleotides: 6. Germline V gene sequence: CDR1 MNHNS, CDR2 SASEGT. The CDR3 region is CASSEAHRGLETQYF. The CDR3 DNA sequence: TGTGCCAGCAGTGAAGCGCACAGGGGTTTGGAGACCCAGTACTTC.

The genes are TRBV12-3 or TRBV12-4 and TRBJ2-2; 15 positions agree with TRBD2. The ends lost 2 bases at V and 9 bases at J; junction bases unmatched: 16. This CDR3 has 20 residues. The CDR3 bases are TGTGCCAGCAGTTTATTAAGAAGGGGACTAGCGGGAGGATTCAGCCGGGAGCTGTTTTTT. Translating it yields CASSLLRRGLAGGFSRELFF.

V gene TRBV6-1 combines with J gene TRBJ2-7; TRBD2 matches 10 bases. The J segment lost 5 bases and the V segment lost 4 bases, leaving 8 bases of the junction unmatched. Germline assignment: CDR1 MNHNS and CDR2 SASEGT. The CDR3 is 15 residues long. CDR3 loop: CASSVLAGVWNEQYF. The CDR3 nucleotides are TGTGCCAGCAGTGTTCTAGCGGGAGTGTGGAACGAGCAGTACTTC.

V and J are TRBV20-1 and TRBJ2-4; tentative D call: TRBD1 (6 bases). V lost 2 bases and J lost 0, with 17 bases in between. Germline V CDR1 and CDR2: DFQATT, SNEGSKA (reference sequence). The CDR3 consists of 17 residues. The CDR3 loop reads CSARRAGVVIAKNIQYF. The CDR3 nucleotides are TGCAGTGCTAGAAGGGCAGGGGTGGTAATAGCCAAAAACATTCAGTACTTC.

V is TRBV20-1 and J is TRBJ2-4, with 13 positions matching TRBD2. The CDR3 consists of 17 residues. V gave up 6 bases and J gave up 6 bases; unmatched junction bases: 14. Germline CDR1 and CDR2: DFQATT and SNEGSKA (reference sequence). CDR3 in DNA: TGCAGTGCAACCCCGAGGGGACTAGCGGGATATGGAAACATTCAGTACTTC. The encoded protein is CSATPRGLAGYGNIQYF.

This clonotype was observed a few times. CDR3 sequence reads: CSARDPGPTDTQYF. The CDR3 coding sequence is TGCAGTGCTAGAGATCCGGGGCCCACAGATACGCAGTATTTT. The chain is built from TRBV20-1 and TRBJ2-3; D tentatively fits TRBD1 or TRBD2 (5 bases each). Trimming cost V 0 bases and J 2 bases, with 9 bases left between them. CDR1 and CDR2 (germline): DFQATT, SNEGSKA (reference sequence). This CDR3 spans 14 amino acids.

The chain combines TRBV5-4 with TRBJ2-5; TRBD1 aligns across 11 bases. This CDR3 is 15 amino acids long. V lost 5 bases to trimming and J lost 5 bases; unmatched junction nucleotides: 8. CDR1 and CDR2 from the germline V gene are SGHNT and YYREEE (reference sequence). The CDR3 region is CASSPGTGGGETQYF. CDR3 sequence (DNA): TGTGCCAGCAGTCCCGGGACAGGGGGTGGGGAGACCCAGTACTTC.

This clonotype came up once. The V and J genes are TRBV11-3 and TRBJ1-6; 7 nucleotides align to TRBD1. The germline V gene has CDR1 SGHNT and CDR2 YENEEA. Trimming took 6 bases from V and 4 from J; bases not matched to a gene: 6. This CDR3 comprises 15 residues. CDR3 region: CASRSGTEYNSPLHF. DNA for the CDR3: TGTGCCAGCAGATCCGGGACAGAATATAATTCACCCCTCCACTTT.

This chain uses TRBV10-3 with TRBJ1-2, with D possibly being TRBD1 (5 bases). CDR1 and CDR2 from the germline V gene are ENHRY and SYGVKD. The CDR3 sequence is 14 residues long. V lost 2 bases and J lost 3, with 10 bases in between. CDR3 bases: TGTGCCATCAGTGAGAGTCAGGGTTACTATGGCTACACCTTC. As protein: CAISESQGYYGYTF.

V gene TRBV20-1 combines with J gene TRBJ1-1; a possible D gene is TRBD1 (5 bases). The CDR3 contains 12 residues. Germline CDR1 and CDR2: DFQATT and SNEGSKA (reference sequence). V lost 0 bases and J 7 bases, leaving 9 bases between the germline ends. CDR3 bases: TGCAGTGCTAGAGATGGCGGGGGTGAAGCTTTCTTT. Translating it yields CSARDGGGEAFF.

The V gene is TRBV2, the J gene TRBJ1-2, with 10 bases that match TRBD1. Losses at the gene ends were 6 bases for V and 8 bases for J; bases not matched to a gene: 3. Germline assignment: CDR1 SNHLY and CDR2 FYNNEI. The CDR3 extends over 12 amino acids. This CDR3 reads CASRGQGRGYTF. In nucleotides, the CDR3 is TGTGCCAGCAGGGGACAGGGGAGGGGCTACACCTTC.

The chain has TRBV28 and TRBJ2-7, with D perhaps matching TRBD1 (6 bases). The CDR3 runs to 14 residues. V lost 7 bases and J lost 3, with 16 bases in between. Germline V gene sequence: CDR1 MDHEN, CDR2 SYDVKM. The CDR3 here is CASTNRGTDYEQYF. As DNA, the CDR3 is TGTGCCAGCACCAATAGGGGGACCGACTACGAGCAGTACTTC.

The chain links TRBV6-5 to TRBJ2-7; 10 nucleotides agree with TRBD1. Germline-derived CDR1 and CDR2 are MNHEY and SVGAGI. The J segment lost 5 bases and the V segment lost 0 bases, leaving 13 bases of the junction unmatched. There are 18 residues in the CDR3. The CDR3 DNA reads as TGTGCCAGCAGTTACTCCCTTCGTTTGGGACAGGGGATCAACGAGCAGTACTTC. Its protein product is CASSYSLRLGQGINEQYF.

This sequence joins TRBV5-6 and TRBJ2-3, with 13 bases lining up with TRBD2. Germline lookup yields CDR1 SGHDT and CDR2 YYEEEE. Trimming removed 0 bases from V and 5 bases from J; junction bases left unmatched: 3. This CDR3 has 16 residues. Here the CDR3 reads CASSLGTSGSIDTQYF. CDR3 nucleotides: TGTGCCAGCAGCTTGGGGACTAGCGGGAGTATAGATACGCAGTATTTT.

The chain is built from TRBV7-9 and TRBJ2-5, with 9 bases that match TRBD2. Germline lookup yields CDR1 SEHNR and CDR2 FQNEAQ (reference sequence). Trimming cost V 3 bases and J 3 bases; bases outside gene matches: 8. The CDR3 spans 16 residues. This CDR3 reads CASSFSPGGREETQYF. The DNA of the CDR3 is TGTGCCAGCAGCTTTTCGCCTGGCGGGAGGGAAGAGACCCAGTACTTC.

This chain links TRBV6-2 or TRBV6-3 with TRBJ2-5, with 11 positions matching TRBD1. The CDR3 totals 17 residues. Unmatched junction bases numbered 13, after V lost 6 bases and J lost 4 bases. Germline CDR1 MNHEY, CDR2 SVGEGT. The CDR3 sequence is CASRTAWTGGLRETQYF. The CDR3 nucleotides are TGTGCCAGCAGGACAGCCTGGACAGGGGGCCTCCGAGAGACCCAGTACTTC.

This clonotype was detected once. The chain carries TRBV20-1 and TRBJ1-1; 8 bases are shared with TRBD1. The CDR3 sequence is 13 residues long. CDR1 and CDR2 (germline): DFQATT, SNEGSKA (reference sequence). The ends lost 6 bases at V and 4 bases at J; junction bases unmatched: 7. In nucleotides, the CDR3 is TGCAGTGCAAAAGGACAGGGTGGCACTGAAGCTTTCTTT. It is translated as CSAKGQGGTEAFF.